A single T cell receptor (beta chain) is shown here with its context. Partitioning of CD4+ cells yielded a CD45RA+ naive subset and a CD45RA-negative memory subset. CDR3 length equals 12 residues. Trimming shortened V by 6 bases and J by 7 bases, and 9 bases separated the two germline ends. In germline, CDR1 is MDHEN, CDR2 SYDVKM. The assay was immunoSEQ multiplex PCR, and TCRdb's table has in-frame clones only and misses some. The table shows approximately 2.3 million clones, with approximately 93% occurring only once. This sample was included in a study of shared clonotypes between healthy human individuals.

Sequencing was performed on naive CD4+ T cells from PBMCs. As to subset: CD45RA+ positively selected. This TCR was sampled from a man between 18 and 35 years old in good health. Some clones in this sample may be carry-over from other donors' samples. The genes are TRBV28 and TRBJ1-4; tentatively, D is TRBD1 (5 bases). The CDR3 region is CASRGDVEKLFF. CDR3 nucleotide sequence: TGTGCCAGCAGAGGGGACGTTGAAAAACTGTTTTTT.